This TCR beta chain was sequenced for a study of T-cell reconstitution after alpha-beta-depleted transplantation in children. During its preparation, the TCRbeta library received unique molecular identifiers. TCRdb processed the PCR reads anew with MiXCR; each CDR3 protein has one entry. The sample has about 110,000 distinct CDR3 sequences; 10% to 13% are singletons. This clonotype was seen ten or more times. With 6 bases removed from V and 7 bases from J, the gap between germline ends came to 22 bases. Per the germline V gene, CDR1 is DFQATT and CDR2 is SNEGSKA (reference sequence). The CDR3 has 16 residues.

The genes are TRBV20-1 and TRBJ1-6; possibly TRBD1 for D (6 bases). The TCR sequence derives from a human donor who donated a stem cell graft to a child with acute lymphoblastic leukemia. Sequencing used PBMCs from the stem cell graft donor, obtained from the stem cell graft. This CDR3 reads CSAPLKGQKGNSPLHF. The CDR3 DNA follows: TGCAGTGCCCCCTTAAAGGGACAAAAGGGGAATTCACCCCTCCACTTT.